Included here is one T cell receptor beta chain sequence, with context. As yet, its antigen is unknown. This CDR3 contains 16 residues. The trim removed 5 bases at V and 1 base at J, leaving 9 bases unmatched. In germline, CDR1 is DFQATT, CDR2 SNEGSKA (reference sequence). The data belong to a study of blood T cells in healthy people across ages. Study context: Template-switching capture recovered about one barcoded beta molecule per two T cells.

Every sample yielded at least 6 million isolated PBMCs. It was with a sample-barcoded 5' primer and a J-beta primer mix that a second PCR of roughly 7 to 11 cycles was run. Using its own MiXCR run on the 5' RACE reads, TCRdb lists one record per CDR3 protein. Counted here are about 640,000 distinct CDR3 sequences, 40% to 45% occurring once; the ten biggest clones make up roughly 30%. General study points: The long-lived group displayed more naive CD4+ cells, plus higher diversity, than the aged donors did. TCR beta diversity tracked closely with naive T cell percentage.

Sequences were obtained from blood. The V call is TRBV20-1, the J call TRBJ2-3; TRBD2 matches 10 bases. The sequence was obtained from a man older than 75 in good health. CDR3: CSALKGLAGGTDTQYF. The CDR3, as DNA: TGCAGTGCTCTTAAGGGGCTAGCGGGGGGCACAGATACGCAGTATTTT.